Below, one TCR beta chain is given with its context. Its antigen is not yet known. There are no base qualities to consult, and no much larger clone falls within one base. The source of the sample is a study of blood T cell repertoires in COVID-19 (dated by TCRdb to between 2020 and 2021). Looking at the study overall: The collaborator samples originated in the United States, Italy and Spain and spanned the acute and convalescent phases of COVID-19. Where available, HLA class I and class II types were obtained from metadata supplied by the sample provider rather than from assay-based typing. A de-identified subject ID, COVID-19 status, age in years and sex were almost always included in the sample metadata. Samples came from the ongoing ImmuneRACE study (first 160 participants) plus 1,254 subjects from 6 global collaborators. Subjects who had been exposed to COVID-19, were actively infected with it, or had recovered from it provided the deeply sampled blood TCRbeta repertoires that made up the dataset. The repertoires were released in a freely available public database meant as a resource for research on the immune response to SARS-CoV-2. The material from the prospective study consisted of cDNA or gDNA derived from T cells, B-cell-depleted T cells, or PBMCs. What the authors observed across the whole study: The amount of clinical and demographic metadata varied by source and participant and was provided uncurated.

In Seattle, one collaborating source enrolled patients while the infection was active and tracked those patients longitudinally over the course of disease. Each collaborating institution followed its own protocols to collect whole blood in K2EDTA tubes. For TCRbeta analysis, collaborator samples were shipped as frozen whole blood, as isolated PBMCs, or as DNA extracted from either sample type. TCRbeta CDR3 regions were amplified from genomic DNA using the immunoSEQ Assay, a bias-controlled multiplex PCR. As for the authors' bioinformatics: Nucleated cell counts per sample were estimated from amplification of reference gene primers within the assay. Sequence reads were collapsed and filtered to measure the absolute abundance of every unique TCRbeta CDR3 rearrangement. Productive Simpson clonality was computed per sample as the square root of Simpson's diversity index over productive rearrangements. In TCRdb, the immuneACCESS table is reduced to in-frame sequences with V and J assigned. These tables do not hold every clone; where another copy was compared, an unresolved V gene accounts for under half, and the others remain unexplained. V, J and clone size were drawn from that table, and D and trimming were deduced from the DNA. This sample holds about 320,000 clones; 88% were observed only once. The ten largest account for approximately 1.8% of the sample.

V lost 4 bases and J lost 1 base; the stretch between them is 15 bases long. Spanning cysteine to phenylalanine, the CDR3 consists of 16 amino acids. This entry keeps only the CDR3 DNA: 48 bases, framed from base 1. CDR1 and CDR2, per the germline V gene, are ENHRY and SYGVKD. Sequencing was performed on peripheral blood. The chain is assembled from TRBV10-3 and TRBJ2-3, and perhaps TRBD2 as D gene, on 6 matching bases. This receptor was taken from a young woman with COVID-19, enrolled during active disease. CDR3 loop: CAISGARGGGTDTQYF. The DNA is TGTGCCATCAGTGGCGCCCGAGGAGGGGGCACAGATACGCAGTATTTT.